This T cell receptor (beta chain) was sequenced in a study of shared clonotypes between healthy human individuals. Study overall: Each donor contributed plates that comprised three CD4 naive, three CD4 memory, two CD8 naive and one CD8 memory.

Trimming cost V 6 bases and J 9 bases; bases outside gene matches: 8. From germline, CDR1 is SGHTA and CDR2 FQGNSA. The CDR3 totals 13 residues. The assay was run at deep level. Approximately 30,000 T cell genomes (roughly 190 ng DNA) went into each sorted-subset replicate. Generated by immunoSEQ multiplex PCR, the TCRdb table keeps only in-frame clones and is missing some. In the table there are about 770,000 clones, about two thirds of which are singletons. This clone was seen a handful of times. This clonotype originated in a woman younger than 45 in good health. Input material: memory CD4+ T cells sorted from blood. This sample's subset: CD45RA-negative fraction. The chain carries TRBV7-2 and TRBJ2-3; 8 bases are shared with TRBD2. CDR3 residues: CASRPDGRGTQYF. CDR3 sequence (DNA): TGTGCCAGCAGACCCGACGGGAGGGGAACGCAGTATTTT.